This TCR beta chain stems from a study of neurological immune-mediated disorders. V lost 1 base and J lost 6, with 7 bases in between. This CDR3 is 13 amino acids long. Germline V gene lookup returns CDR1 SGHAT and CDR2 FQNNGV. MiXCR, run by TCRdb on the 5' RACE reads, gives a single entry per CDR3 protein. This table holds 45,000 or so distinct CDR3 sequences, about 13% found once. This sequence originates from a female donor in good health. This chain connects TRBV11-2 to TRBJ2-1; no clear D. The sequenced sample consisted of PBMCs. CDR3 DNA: TGTGCCAGCAGCTTAGTCTATACCAATGAGCAGTTCTTC. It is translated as CASSLVYTNEQFF.